The 12 T cell receptor beta chains presented below share a single source sample, sequenced in a study of blood T cell repertoires in COVID-19. The data were produced by immunoSEQ multiplex PCR, yet TCRdb's version contains in-frame clones alone and is incomplete. The sample lists some 330,000 clones, 70% to 90% occurring once. What was sequenced was peripheral blood. These receptors came from a woman aged 45-65 years with active or convalescent COVID-19.

This sequence joins TRBV28 and TRBJ1-5, with 8 bases aligning to TRBD1. V shed 8 bases and J 6 bases; nucleotides not matched to a gene: 9. Looked up from germline, CDR1 is MDHEN and CDR2 is SYDVKM. CDR3 length equals 14 residues. In nucleotides, the CDR3 is TGTGCCAGCGTCTGGGCAGGGGGCACTCAGCCCCAGCATTTT. Protein product: CASVWAGGTQPQHF.

The chain couples TRBV4-1 to TRBJ1-1; D is undetermined. Germline loops: CDR1 MGHRA, CDR2 YSYEKL. The CDR3 sequence is 18 residues long. V was cut by 0 bases and J by 1 base, with 18 bases left in between. The CDR3 DNA reads as TGCGCCAGCAGCCAAGATTACGGGAATAAATGGGGGAACACTGAAGCTTTCTTT. It is translated as CASSQDYGNKWGNTEAFF.

This clone was observed once. The genes are TRBV5-1 and TRBJ2-5; D is perhaps TRBD2 (5 bases). CDR1 and CDR2 (germline): SGHRS, YFSETQ. This CDR3 has 14 residues. Trimming shortened V by 0 bases and J by 13 bases, and 19 bases separated the two germline ends. The CDR3 loop reads CASSLAGSQKEAYF. In DNA, the CDR3 is TGCGCCAGCAGCTTGGCCGGTTCGCAAAAGGAGGCGTACTTC.

Here the CDR3 reads CASGQGGDGNTIYF. In DNA form, the CDR3 reads TGTGCCAGCGGACAGGGAGGGGATGGAAACACCATATATTTT. The chain carries TRBV6-6 and TRBJ1-3; 8 bases are shared with TRBD1. The CDR3 extends over 14 amino acids. The J segment lost 3 bases and the V segment lost 8 bases, leaving 6 bases of the junction unmatched. Germline V gives CDR1 MNHNY, CDR2 SVGAGI (reference sequence).

The chain is built from TRBV19 and TRBJ2-2; D gene ambiguous. From germline, CDR1 is LNHDA and CDR2 SQIVND (reference sequence). The length of the CDR3 is 16 residues. V lost 8 bases and J lost 4, with 20 bases in between. This CDR3 is CASRRVESYGTGELFF. Here the CDR3 DNA reads TGTGCCAGTCGACGGGTGGAGAGCTATGGCACCGGGGAGCTGTTTTTT.

The DNA of the CDR3 is TGTGCCAGCAGGGGGACAGGGGGCTGGGGAAACACCATATATTTT. It is translated as CASRGTGGWGNTIYF. The chain recombines TRBV28 with TRBJ1-3, with 12 bases identical to TRBD1. J gave up 4 bases and V 6 bases, and 4 bases lay outside the gene matches. Germline CDR1 and CDR2: MDHEN and SYDVKM. CDR3 length: 15 amino acids.

The chain links TRBV21-1 to TRBJ1-4; TRBD1 is taken as the D call from the table, unchecked against the DNA. TRBV21-1 is a pseudogene locus. This CDR3 region has 15 residues. The CDR3 DNA reads TGTGCCAGCGGCACAGGGGGACAGCCAAATGAAAAACTGTTTTTT. It encodes CASGTGGQPNEKLFF.

This chain links TRBV23-1 with TRBJ2-7; no clear D gene. TRBV23-1 is assigned to the ORF class and has an uncertain function. The CDR3 has 18 amino acids. V gave up 2 bases and J gave up 0 bases, with 20 bases separating them. CDR3 protein: CASSQPSTPRGSSYEQYF. CDR3 sequence (DNA): TGCGCCAGCAGTCAACCTTCGACCCCTCGAGGTAGCTCCTACGAGCAGTACTTC.

This clone occurred once. Written as DNA, the CDR3 is TGTGCCAGTAGTCTGGGACAACTCACCGGGGAGCTGTTTTTT. This sequence encodes CASSLGQLTGELFF. The rearrangement uses TRBV19 and TRBJ2-2; TRBD1 is a possible D gene (6 bases). CDR3 length: 14 residues. V was pared by 5 bases and J by 4 bases, with 11 bases between. CDR1 is LNHDA and CDR2 is SQIVND in the germline V gene (reference sequence).

This rearrangement joins TRBV30 to TRBJ1-3, with D unresolved. CDR3 length: 15 amino acids. Deletions cut 2 bases from V and 2 bases from J, with 13 bases between. CDR1 is GTSNPN and CDR2 is SVGIG in the germline V gene (reference sequence). The DNA of the CDR3 is TGTGCCTGGAGTCGTGAGCTGTTTCCTGGAAACACCATATATTTT. This encodes CAWSRELFPGNTIYF.

This chain links TRBV6-2 or TRBV6-3 with TRBJ1-5; tentative D call: TRBD1 (5 bases). Germline V gene lookup returns CDR1 MNHEY and CDR2 SVGEGT. CDR3 length: 14 residues. V lost 2 bases, J lost 9 bases, and 14 bases lay in between. The CDR3 region has the DNA TGTGCCAGCAGTTACATGCAGGGCAAGGGGCCCCAGCATTTT. This gives the protein CASSYMQGKGPQHF.

The chain is built from TRBV28 and TRBJ1-6; 7 bases align to TRBD1. The V segment lost 6 bases and the J segment 10 bases; nucleotides outside the gene matches: 6. This CDR3 is built from 13 residues. Germline lookup yields CDR1 MDHEN and CDR2 SYDVKM. CDR3: CASRRQGSSPLHF. CDR3 nucleotides: TGTGCCAGCAGAAGACAGGGCTCGTCACCCCTCCACTTT.